The T cell receptor beta chain described here comes from a study of cytomegalovirus exposure and HLA in healthy donors. About this clone itself: The antigen remains unidentified.

The CDR3 is 14 amino acids. Per germline, CDR1 GTSNPN and CDR2 SVGIG (reference sequence). The J segment lost 3 bases and the V segment lost 3 bases, leaving 7 bases of the junction unmatched. Points from the study as a whole: Across donors, sequencing depth was assumed by presence/absence analyses to be roughly uniform. Among TCR sequences, most were rare, though some public TCRs appeared in many donors.

With 60 Vbeta and 13 Jbeta primers, the PCR was carried out. Method: immunoSEQ multiplex PCR; TCRdb's copy keeps in-frame clones and lacks some. Found here are about 160,000 clones, more than 75% of them singletons; the top ten hold less than 1%. This sequence originates from a girl aged 2 to 9 in good health and CMV-seropositive. The sequencing input was PBMCs. This chain connects TRBV30 to TRBJ2-7, with TRBD1 matching over 8 bases. The CDR3 region has the DNA TGTGCCTGGAGAACAGGGGGTGAGCGCTACGAGCAGTACTTC. It specifies CAWRTGGERYEQYF.